The rows below give T cell receptor beta chains drawn from one sample of a study of OX40 agonist ivuxolimab in advanced cancers. Assay: immunoSEQ multiplex PCR; the TCRdb copy retains only in-frame clones and omits some. The sample shows tens of thousands of clones, around nine tenths of them seen only once. Sequencing was performed on CD4+ or CD8+ T cells sorted from blood, taken in a trial of the OX40 agonist ivuxolimab. These receptors came from an adult with an advanced solid tumor such as melanoma, head and neck, liver or kidney cancer. CDR3s include the opening cysteine and the closing phenylalanine or tryptophan. The D gene is left open where the match is weak. The listing skips clone size in some rows; elsewhere it reads once, few, many or a size class.

D gene	J gene	clone size	V gene	CDR3 length	CDR3 protein	CDR3 DNA
TRBD2	TRBJ2-1	.	TRBV28	16	CASSSFGTSVPWLQFF	TGTGCCAGCAGTTCATTTGGGACTAGCGTCCCATGGTTGCAGTTCTTC
.	TRBJ1-5	few	TRBV2	13	CASRTGSRQPQHF	TGTGCCAGCAGGACAGGCTCAAGGCAGCCCCAGCATTTT
.	TRBJ1-1	.	TRBV28	12	CASSYPRTEAFF	TGTGCCAGCAGTTACCCGAGAACTGAAGCTTTCTTT
.	TRBJ2-5	.	TRBV11-2	15	CASSPNGRESGTQYF	TGTGCCAGCAGCCCCAACGGCCGCGAGTCCGGGACCCAGTACTTC
.	TRBJ2-3	.	TRBV5-1	16	CASSLMDARTTDTQYF	TGCGCCAGCAGCTTGATGGACGCCCGGACCACAGATACGCAGTATTTT
.	TRBJ1-1	.	TRBV6-6	12	CASSYGVTEAFF	TGTGCCAGCAGTTACGGGGTGACTGAAGCTTTCTTT
.	TRBJ1-5	.	TRBV19	12	CASSFQTGSQHF	TGTGCCAGTAGTTTCCAGACAGGCTCACAGCATTTT
.	TRBJ1-5	once	TRBV5-1	14	CASSFMGEDQPQHF	TGCGCCAGCAGCTTCATGGGGGAAGATCAGCCCCAGCATTTT
.	TRBJ2-7	.	TRBV5-1	15	CASSLGADTVYEQYF	TGCGCCAGCAGCCTAGGGGCGGACACCGTCTACGAGCAGTACTTC
.	TRBJ2-1	.	TRBV29-1	11	CSGRWGREQFF	TGCAGCGGTCGTTGGGGGAGAGAGCAGTTCTTC
.	TRBJ2-3	.	TRBV29-1	17	CSVDEELGAWFGDTQYF	TGCAGCGTTGATGAGGAGTTGGGCGCCTGGTTTGGAGATACGCAGTATTTT
TRBD1	TRBJ1-2	.	TRBV2	14	CASSTQGAGYGYTF	TGTGCCAGCAGTACTCAGGGGGCGGGCTATGGCTACACCTTC
.	TRBJ2-7	.	TRBV25-1	14	CASSERAGFYEQYF	TGTGCCAGCAGTGAAAGGGCAGGGTTTTACGAGCAGTACTTC
.	TRBJ2-5	.	TRBV6-5	11	CASSYLKTQYF	TGTGCCAGCAGTTACTTGAAGACCCAGTACTTC
.	TRBJ1-4	once	TRBV18	14	CASSPRGQAEKLFF	TGTGCCAGCTCACCCCGAGGGCAAGCGGAAAAACTGTTTTTT